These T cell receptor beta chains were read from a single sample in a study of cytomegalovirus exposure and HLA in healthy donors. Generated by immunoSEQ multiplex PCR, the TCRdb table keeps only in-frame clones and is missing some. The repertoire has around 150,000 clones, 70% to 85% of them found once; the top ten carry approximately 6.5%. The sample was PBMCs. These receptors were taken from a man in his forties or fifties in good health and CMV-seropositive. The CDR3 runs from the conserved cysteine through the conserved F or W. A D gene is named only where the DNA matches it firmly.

CDR3: CASSGRSGGTSNQPQHF
D: .
V: TRBV6-1
J: TRBJ1-5

CDR3: CASSRQGSTSSYNSPLHF
D: TRBD1
V: TRBV19
J: TRBJ1-6

CDR3: CASSLSSGGRAEAFF
D: TRBD1
V: TRBV5-1
J: TRBJ1-1

CDR3: CASSRGTSGFPSYNEQFF
D: TRBD2
V: TRBV5-4
J: TRBJ2-1

CDR3: CASSLGQGNPGYTF
D: TRBD1
V: TRBV5-1
J: TRBJ1-2

CDR3: CASSTSRRGAEAFF
D: .
V: TRBV11-2
J: TRBJ1-1

CDR3: CSVAHGVGGGELFF
D: .
V: TRBV29-1
J: TRBJ2-2

CDR3: CASSRSGIRDTQYF
D: TRBD2
V: TRBV18
J: TRBJ2-3

CDR3: CASSLGGLNYGYTF
D: .
V: TRBV7-9
J: TRBJ1-2

CDR3: CASSAFWGGTDTQYF
D: TRBD2
V: TRBV2
J: TRBJ2-3

CDR3: CASSLGGPDQPQHF
D: .
V: TRBV5-1
J: TRBJ1-5

CDR3: CASSQANEDTQYF
D: .
V: TRBV4-1
J: TRBJ2-3

CDR3: CASSEGGPHGGAGNEQFF
D: TRBD2
V: TRBV2
J: TRBJ2-1

CDR3: CSVDLVGTGGNEQFF
D: TRBD1
V: TRBV29-1
J: TRBJ2-1

CDR3: CASSPAGQGANTGELFF
D: TRBD1
V: TRBV5-4
J: TRBJ2-2

CDR3: CASSQVRGPQETQYF
D: TRBD1
V: TRBV14
J: TRBJ2-5

CDR3: CASSFSSGETQYF
D: .
V: TRBV7-6
J: TRBJ2-5

CDR3: CASSWGLGEGTQYF
D: TRBD2
V: TRBV7-6
J: TRBJ2-5

CDR3: CASSRDLNTDTQYF
D: .
V: TRBV9
J: TRBJ2-3

CDR3: CASTVASGNYNEQFF
D: TRBD2
V: TRBV19
J: TRBJ2-1

CDR3: CASSSTRDEQFF
D: .
V: TRBV7-3
J: TRBJ2-1

CDR3: CASSPSERGGQETQYF
D: TRBD2
V: TRBV7-9
J: TRBJ2-5

CDR3: CASSITQGLREKLFF
D: .
V: TRBV19
J: TRBJ1-4

CDR3: CASSEGGAGLNEQYF
D: TRBD2
V: TRBV9
J: TRBJ2-7

CDR3: CASSLARQETQYF
D: .
V: TRBV5-1
J: TRBJ2-5

CDR3: CASSPLGARTDTQYF
D: .
V: TRBV7-3
J: TRBJ2-3

CDR3: CASSSTGAGRTEAFF
D: TRBD1
V: TRBV5-6
J: TRBJ1-1

CDR3: CASSTPGDPRKVGAYNEQFF
D: .
V: TRBV9
J: TRBJ2-1

CDR3: CASSTTGAGNIQYF
D: TRBD1
V: TRBV5-4
J: TRBJ2-4